Sequencing of this T cell receptor beta chain was carried out in a study of T cells in Graves' hyperthyroidism and ophthalmopathy. Study-wide findings and caveats: Among clonotypes expanded in thyroid above 0.001, most were also found in blood. From stable hyperthyroidism, ophthalmopathy was separated by a 13 V-J model.

Uncontrolled infection, other autoimmune disease, pregnancy or lactation barred patients from enrollment. Diagnoses were made from clinical symptoms, serum measures (thyroxine and TRAb), thyroid ultrasound and orbital computed tomography. Concerning this clonotype: Antigen unknown.

Amplified regions were TCR beta CDR3 sequences from RNA transcripts. The HTBI set primed first-round TCR CDR3 RT-PCR. In TCRdb, the multiplex PCR reads were re-called with MiXCR into one record per CDR3 protein. The sample carries approximately 700,000 distinct CDR3 sequences, roughly 45% recorded once. The CDR3 is 13 amino acids. The V end lost 6 bases, the J end lost 6 bases, and 12 bases lay between the germline ends. Germline CDR1 SNHLY, CDR2 FYNNEI. The clonotype comes from an adult man with Graves' disease, either hyperthyroidism or ophthalmopathy (not recorded which). This rearrangement joins TRBV2 to TRBJ1-5; maybe TRBD1 (6 bases). Input material: peripheral blood or thyroid tissue (not recorded which). CDR3 DNA sequence: TGTGCCAGCAGGGACAGTGCGGGTCAGCCCCAGCATTTT. This sequence encodes CASRDSAGQPQHF.